A single sample is the source of the 18 T cell receptor beta chains below, sequenced in a study of hypomethylating agent response in myelodysplastic syndrome. Method: immunoSEQ multiplex PCR; TCRdb's copy keeps in-frame clones and lacks some. This table has roughly 1,800 clones, 70% to 80% appearing once. The source material was bone marrow, sampled before or after starting hypomethylating agent treatment for myelodysplastic syndrome (not recorded which). Source of these receptors: a human donor with myelodysplastic syndrome.

The rearrangement links TRBV6-5 to TRBJ1-6; D is unresolved. The CDR3 spans 12 residues. Germline CDR1 reads MNHEY; CDR2 reads SVGAGI. This CDR3 is CAASTGSVPLHF. CDR3 bases: TGTGCAGCTTCAACGGGGTCCGTGCCCCTCCACTTT.

J is TRBJ1-4 and V is TRBV25-1; perhaps TRBD1 as D (6 bases). V was trimmed by 1 base and J by 1 base, leaving 10 bases between them. Germline-derived CDR1 and CDR2 are MGHDK and SYGVNS. This CDR3 contains 16 residues. DNA of the CDR3: TGTGCCAGCAGTGAATTTAGGGGGGGAACTAATGAAAAACTGTTTTTT. It encodes CASSEFRGGTNEKLFF.

V and J are TRBV9 and TRBJ2-1; D unclear. The ends were cut back, 2 bases at V and 6 bases at J, with 3 bases in the middle. This CDR3 comprises 11 residues. CDR1 is SGDLS and CDR2 is YYNGEE in the germline V gene. This CDR3 reads CASSVSNEQFF. Here the CDR3 DNA reads TGTGCCAGCAGCGTTAGCAATGAGCAGTTCTTC.

The chain carries TRBV18 and TRBJ2-3; no firm D call. The germline gives CDR1 KGHSH, CDR2 LQKENI. V shed 4 bases and J shed 10 bases, with 12 bases lying between them. This CDR3 comprises 12 residues. CDR3 coding DNA: TGTGCCAGCTCACGCGGAGATTCCGCGCAGTATTTT. This encodes CASSRGDSAQYF.

J is TRBJ1-2 and V is TRBV4-1, with a weak D call TRBD1 (5 bases). V was cut by 0 bases and J by 0 bases, with 8 bases left in between. This CDR3 has 15 amino acids. CDR1 MGHRA and CDR2 YSYEKL come from the germline V gene. The CDR3 protein is CASSQEQAANYGYTF. For the CDR3, the DNA is TGCGCCAGCAGCCAAGAACAGGCAGCTAACTATGGCTACACCTTC.

The chain is built from TRBV6-1 and TRBJ1-5; weak D call: TRBD1 (5 bases). In germline, CDR1 is MNHNS, CDR2 SASEGT. The V gene lost 1 base and the J gene lost 0 bases, with 16 bases spanning the gap. This CDR3 comprises 18 residues. CDR3 sequence (DNA): TGTGCCAGCAGTGAAGGGGAGGGGATACCTAATAGCAATCAGCCCCAGCATTTT. Encoded protein: CASSEGEGIPNSNQPQHF.

V gene TRBV5-4 combines with J gene TRBJ1-4, with 8 bases fitting TRBD1. Germline-derived CDR1 and CDR2 are SGHNT and YYREEE (reference sequence). This CDR3 has 15 residues. Trimming took 4 bases from V and 6 from J; bases not matched to a gene: 8. In nucleotides, the CDR3 is TGTGCCAGCAGCGCTAACAGGGGGATCGATGAAAAACTGTTTTTT. Its protein product is CASSANRGIDEKLFF.

The rearrangement links TRBV2 to TRBJ1-4, with D perhaps matching TRBD1 (5 bases). The V and J ends lost 6 bases and 2 bases respectively, with 16 bases between them. Germline CDR1 and CDR2: SNHLY and FYNNEI. The CDR3 has 16 residues. For the CDR3, the DNA is TGTGCCAGCAGACCAGGGCAGGGAGGTACTAATGAAAAACTGTTTTTT. It yields the protein CASRPGQGGTNEKLFF.

V usage is TRBV5-1 and J usage is TRBJ1-4, with 7 bases matching TRBD1. The ends lost 4 bases at V and 8 bases at J; junction bases unmatched: 8. The CDR3 runs to 14 residues. The germline gives CDR1 SGHRS, CDR2 YFSETQ. The chain's CDR3 is CASSPGQRREKLFF. CDR3 sequence (DNA): TGCGCCAGCAGCCCGGGACAGCGGAGGGAAAAACTGTTTTTT.

The CDR3 here is CASSYLGGETQYF. CDR3 nucleotide sequence: TGTGCCAGCAGTTACCTCGGGGGGGAGACCCAGTACTTC. The rearrangement links TRBV6-6 to TRBJ2-5; 7 nucleotides align to TRBD2. The CDR3 loop spans 13 amino acids. Germline CDR1 reads MNHNY; CDR2 reads SVGAGI (reference sequence). V lost 2 bases, J lost 5 bases, and 2 bases stayed unmatched.

J is TRBJ2-7 and V is TRBV5-5, with a tentative D call TRBD2 (7 bases). V dropped 0 bases and J dropped 1 base, with 17 bases sitting between them. Germline-derived CDR1 and CDR2 are SGHKS and YYEKEE (reference sequence). The CDR3 is made up of 17 amino acids. The CDR3: CASSLEAWGGHSYEQYF. DNA of the CDR3: TGTGCCAGCAGCTTGGAGGCTTGGGGGGGGCATTCCTACGAGCAGTACTTC.

The CDR3 loop is CASSYLHSGETYEQYF. The DNA of the CDR3 is TGTGCCAGCAGTTACCTCCATAGCGGGGAGACCTACGAGCAGTACTTC. This chain joins TRBV6-5 and TRBJ2-7; the match to TRBD2 covers 8 bases. Germline CDR1 is MNHEY and CDR2 is SVGAGI. Germline trimming cut 2 bases from V and 2 bases from J; bases unmatched to any gene: 8. The CDR3 is made up of 16 amino acids.

The V gene is TRBV9, the J gene TRBJ1-3; no definite D call. The CDR3 length is 13 residues. Trimming took 7 bases from V and 0 from J, leaving 8 bases between them. The germline CDR1 and CDR2 sequences are SGDLS and YYNGEE. CDR3 sequence: CASGDYSGNTIYF. CDR3 nucleotides: TGTGCCAGCGGTGATTACTCTGGAAACACCATATATTTT.

The CDR3 region has the DNA TGTGCCAGCAGCCTCCGACAGGGGGACTACGAGCAGTACTTC. Protein product: CASSLRQGDYEQYF. The J gene is TRBJ2-7, the V gene TRBV7-6; 9 bases are shared with TRBD1. CDR1 SGHVS and CDR2 FNYEAQ come from the germline V gene. J gave up 3 bases and V 5 bases, and 5 bases lay outside the gene matches. The CDR3 contains 14 residues.

V and J are TRBV14 and TRBJ2-5; D remains unclear. CDR1 and CDR2 (germline): SGHDN, FVKESK. The CDR3 has 16 amino acids. Deletions cut 2 bases from V and 5 bases from J, with 18 bases between. CDR3 sequence reads: CASSQRLNLGPETQYF. CDR3 bases: TGTGCCAGCAGCCAAAGATTGAACTTGGGCCCGGAGACCCAGTACTTC.

This clone has only a few counts. V gene TRBV5-4 combines with J gene TRBJ1-6; D ambiguous. CDR1 and CDR2 from the germline V gene are SGHNT and YYREEE (reference sequence). Deletions cut 0 bases from V and 6 bases from J, with 7 bases between. This CDR3 is 14 amino acids long. The CDR3 DNA follows: TGTGCCAGCAGCTTGGGCGGATTTAATTCACCCCTCCACTTT. Translation: CASSLGGFNSPLHF. The whole variable domain, remainder taken from reference TRBV5-4 and TRBJ1-6, is ETGVTQSPTHLIKTRGQQVTLRCSSQSGHNTVSWYQQALGQGPQFIFQYYREEENGRGNFPPRFSGLQFPNYSSELNVNALELDDSALYLCASSLGGFNSPLHFGNGTRLTVT.

The V gene is TRBV7-9, the J gene TRBJ1-3; a weak D match, TRBD1 (5 bases). The CDR3 totals 15 residues. The germline V gene encodes CDR1 SEHNR and CDR2 FQNEAQ (reference sequence). The ends were cut back, 5 bases at V and 0 bases at J, with 11 bases in the middle. This CDR3 is CASSPAGISGNTIYF. The CDR3 coding sequence is TGTGCCAGCAGCCCCGCAGGGATCTCTGGAAACACCATATATTTT.

The chain links TRBV6-5 to TRBJ1-3; unclear D gene. Germline CDR1 MNHEY, CDR2 SVGAGI. The CDR3 extends over 14 amino acids. Trimming cost V 3 bases and J 0 bases, with 6 bases left between them. The CDR3 DNA reads as TGTGCCAGCAGTTATGGAAACTCTGGAAACACCATATATTTT. This gives the protein CASSYGNSGNTIYF.